This T cell receptor beta chain was recorded in a study of beta chain features in type 1 diabetes. Study-wide results and caveats: Whatever favoring of shorter templates PCR might show would apply equally to patients and controls.

As to this clone: Antigen unknown.

The CDR3 is 16 amino acids. The junction had 9 bases not matched to a gene; V was cut back by 4 bases and J by 2 bases. Germline V gene sequence: CDR1 SGHNT, CDR2 YYREEE (reference sequence). The investigators reverse transcribed all of the isolated RNA, so they sequenced expressed TCRB transcripts. Data came from immunoSEQ multiplex PCR; TCRdb stores just in-frame clones and leaves some out. The data contain roughly 150,000 clones, over 7.5% of them singletons. The specimen was central memory CD4+ T cells from blood. The TCR comes from a man aged 18 to 29 in good health. The chain couples TRBV5-4 to TRBJ1-3; TRBD1 matches 7 bases. The CDR3: CASSAQYGTAGNTIYF. In DNA form, the CDR3 reads TGTGCCAGCAGCGCACAATACGGGACAGCTGGAAACACCATATATTTT.